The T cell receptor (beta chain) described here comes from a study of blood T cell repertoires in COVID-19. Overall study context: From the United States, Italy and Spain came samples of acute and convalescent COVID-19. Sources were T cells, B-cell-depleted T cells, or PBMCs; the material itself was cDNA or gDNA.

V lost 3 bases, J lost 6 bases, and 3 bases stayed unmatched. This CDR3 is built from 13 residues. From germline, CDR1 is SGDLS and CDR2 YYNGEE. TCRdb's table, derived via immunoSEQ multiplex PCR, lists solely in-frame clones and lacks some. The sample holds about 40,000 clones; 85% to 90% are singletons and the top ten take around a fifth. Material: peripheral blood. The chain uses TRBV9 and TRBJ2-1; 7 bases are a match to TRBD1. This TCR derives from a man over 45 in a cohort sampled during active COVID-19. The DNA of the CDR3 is TGTGCCAGCAGCGGGGACAGCCCCAATGAGCAGTTCTTC. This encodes CASSGDSPNEQFF. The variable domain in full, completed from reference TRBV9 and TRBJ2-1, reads DSGVTQTPKHLITATGQRVTLRCSPRSGDLSVYWYQQSLDQGLQFLIQYYNGEERAKGNILERFSAQQFPDLHSELNLSSLELGDSALYFCASSGDSPNEQFFGPGTRLTVL.